In this sample, the clone carrying this T cell receptor (beta chain) turned up once. The CDR3 consists of 18 residues. Trimming removed 5 bases at V and 1 base at J, with 20 bases between. CDR1 and CDR2 from the germline V gene are SGHTA and FQGTGA. This specimen comes from a study of T cell responses to AZD1222 COVID-19 vaccine. TCRdb's table, derived via immunoSEQ multiplex PCR, lists solely in-frame clones and lacks some. The repertoire holds 150,000 to 200,000 clones, with 92% as singletons. This sequence originates from an adult in good health. The sequencing used peripheral blood, collected on day 0 of AZD1222 vaccination. The chain recombines TRBV7-3 with TRBJ2-2; D possibly uses TRBD1 or TRBD2 (5 bases each). CDR3 in amino acids: CASSQGTRPDLNTGELFF. The CDR3 region has the DNA TGTGCCAGCAGCCAAGGGACCAGACCCGACCTGAACACCGGGGAGCTGTTTTTT.